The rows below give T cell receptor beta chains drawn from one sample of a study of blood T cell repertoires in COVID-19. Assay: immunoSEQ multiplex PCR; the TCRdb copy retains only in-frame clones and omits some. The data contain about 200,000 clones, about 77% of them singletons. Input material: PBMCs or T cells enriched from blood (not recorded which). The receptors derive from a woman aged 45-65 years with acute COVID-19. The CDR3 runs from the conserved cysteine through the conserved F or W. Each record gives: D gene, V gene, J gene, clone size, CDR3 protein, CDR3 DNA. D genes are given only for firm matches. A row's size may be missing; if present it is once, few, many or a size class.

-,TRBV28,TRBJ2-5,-,CASSFEAGVQETQYF,TGTGCCAGCAGTTTCGAGGCAGGGGTCCAAGAGACCCAGTACTTC
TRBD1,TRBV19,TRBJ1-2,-,CASSLRTGVNHNYGYTF,TGTGCCAGTAGTCTCCGGACAGGGGTGAACCACAACTATGGCTACACCTTC
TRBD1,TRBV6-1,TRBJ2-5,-,CASSDQGYRGPKTQYF,TGTGCCAGCAGTGATCAGGGCTACAGGGGTCCCAAGACCCAGTACTTC
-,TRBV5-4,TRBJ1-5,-,CASSLDPDQPQHF,TGTGCCAGCAGCTTGGATCCGGATCAGCCCCAGCATTTT
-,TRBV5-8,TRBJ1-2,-,CASSPVSYYGYTF,TGTGCCAGCAGCCCTGTCAGTTACTATGGCTACACCTTC
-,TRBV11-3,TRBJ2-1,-,CASSSQTSGIEEQFF,TGTGCCAGCAGCTCTCAGACTAGTGGGATTGAAGAGCAGTTCTTC
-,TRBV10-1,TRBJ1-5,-,CAIKQEGSNQPQHF,TGCGCCATCAAACAGGAAGGTAGCAATCAGCCCCAGCATTTT
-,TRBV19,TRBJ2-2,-,CASSRQPNTGELFF,TGTGCCAGTAGTAGGCAACCTAACACCGGGGAGCTGTTTTTT
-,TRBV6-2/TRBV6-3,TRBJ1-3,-,CASSDRLSRGNTIYF,TGTGCCAGCAGCGATCGTCTGAGCCGTGGAAACACCATATATTTT
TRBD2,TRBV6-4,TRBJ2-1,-,CASREGLALNNEQFF,TGTGCCAGCAGAGAGGGACTAGCGTTGAACAATGAGCAGTTCTTC
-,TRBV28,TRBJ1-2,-,CASSPRTVLGYTF,TGTGCCAGCAGTCCCCGGACAGTTCTTGGCTACACCTTC
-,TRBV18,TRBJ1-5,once,CASSMVQASNQPQHF,TGTGCCAGCTCCATGGTACAGGCCAGCAATCAGCCCCAGCATTTT
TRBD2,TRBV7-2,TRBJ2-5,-,CASSTAGTIGTQYF,TGTGCCAGCAGCACAGCGGGGACTATCGGGACCCAGTACTTC
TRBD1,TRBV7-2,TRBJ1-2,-,CASSRRQGAVGYTF,TGTGCCAGCAGCCGGAGACAGGGGGCGGTTGGCTACACCTTC
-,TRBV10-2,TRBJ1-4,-,CASRQAYNEKLFF,TGCGCCAGTCGACAGGCTTATAATGAAAAACTGTTTTTT
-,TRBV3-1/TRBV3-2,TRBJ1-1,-,CASSQDLAGPNTEAFF,TGTGCCAGCAGCCAAGATCTTGCGGGGCCGAACACTGAAGCTTTCTTT
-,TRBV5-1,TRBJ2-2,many,CASSLGDLRGGELFF,TGCGCCAGCAGCCTCGGGGATCTTCGGGGCGGGGAGCTGTTTTTT
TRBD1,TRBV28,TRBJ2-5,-,CASSSGQGGFDGTQYF,TGTGCCAGCAGCTCCGGACAGGGTGGGTTTGACGGGACCCAGTACTTC
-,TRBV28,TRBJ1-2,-,CASHPSRQVPLLQGYTF,TGTGCCAGCCACCCGTCACGCCAGGTCCCTCTTTTACAGGGCTACACCTTC
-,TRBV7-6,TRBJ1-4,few,CASSLGQANEKLFF,TGTGCCAGCAGCTTAGGGCAAGCTAATGAAAAACTGTTTTTT
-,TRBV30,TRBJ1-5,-,CAWSFTGSNQPQHF,TGTGCCTGGAGTTTTACGGGATCCAATCAGCCCCAGCATTTT
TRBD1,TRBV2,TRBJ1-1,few,CASRERQGVMNTEAFF,TGTGCCAGCAGGGAGCGGCAGGGGGTGATGAACACTGAAGCTTTCTTT
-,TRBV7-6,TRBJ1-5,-,CASSPIGGGQPQHF,TGTGCCAGCAGCCCTATAGGCGGAGGTCAGCCCCAGCATTTT
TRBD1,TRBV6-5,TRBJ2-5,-,CASSLTGTEETQYF,TGTGCCAGCAGTTTGACCGGGACAGAAGAGACCCAGTACTTC
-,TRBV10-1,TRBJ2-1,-,CASSAVGDSRSYNEQFF,TGCGCCAGCAGTGCGGTCGGGGACTCGCGGTCCTACAATGAGCAGTTCTTC
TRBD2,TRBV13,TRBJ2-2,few,CASSGPGLAGEDTGELFF,TGTGCCAGCAGCGGACCGGGACTAGCGGGGGAGGACACCGGGGAGCTGTTTTTT